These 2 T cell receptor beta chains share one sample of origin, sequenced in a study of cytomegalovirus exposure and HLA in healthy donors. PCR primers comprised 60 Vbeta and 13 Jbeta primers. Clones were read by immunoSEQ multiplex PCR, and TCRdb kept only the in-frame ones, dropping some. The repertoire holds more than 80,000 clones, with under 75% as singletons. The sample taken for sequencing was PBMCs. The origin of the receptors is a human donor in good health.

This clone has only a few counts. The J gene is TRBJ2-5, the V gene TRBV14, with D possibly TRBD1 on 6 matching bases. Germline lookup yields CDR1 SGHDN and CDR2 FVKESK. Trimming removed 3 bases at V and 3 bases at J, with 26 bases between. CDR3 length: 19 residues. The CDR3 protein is CASSHRKAGPDSGKETQYF. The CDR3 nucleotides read TGTGCCAGCAGCCACCGGAAGGCGGGTCCGGACAGCGGAAAAGAGACCCAGTACTTC.

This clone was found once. DNA of the CDR3: TGTGCCAGCAGGTCAGACTACACCGGCTACACCTTC. Translation gives CASRSDYTGYTF. The chain links TRBV2 to TRBJ1-2; no definite D call. Germline CDR1 SNHLY, CDR2 FYNNEI. V gave up 6 bases and J gave up 8 bases, with 13 bases separating them. The CDR3 spans 12 residues.